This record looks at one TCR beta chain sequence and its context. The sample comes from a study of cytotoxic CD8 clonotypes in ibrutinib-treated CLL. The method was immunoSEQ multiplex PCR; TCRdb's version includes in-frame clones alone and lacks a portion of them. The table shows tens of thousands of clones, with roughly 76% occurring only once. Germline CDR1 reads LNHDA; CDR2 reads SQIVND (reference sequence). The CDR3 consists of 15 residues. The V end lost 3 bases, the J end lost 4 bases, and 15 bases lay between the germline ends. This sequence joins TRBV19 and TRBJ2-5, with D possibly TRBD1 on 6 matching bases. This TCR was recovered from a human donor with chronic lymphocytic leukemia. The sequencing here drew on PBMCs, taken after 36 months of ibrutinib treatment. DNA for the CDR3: TGTGCCAGTAGTATTAGGTCCACAGGGTTAGAGACCCAGTACTTC. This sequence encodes CASSIRSTGLETQYF.